The entry that follows covers one T cell receptor beta chain sequence. The CDR3 has 13 amino acids. Trimming stripped 8 bases from V and 3 bases from J, with 13 bases between. This record belongs to a study of T-cell memory formation after mild COVID-19. From 5'RACE with constant-segment primers came TCR alpha and TCR beta cDNA libraries that carried sample barcodes and UMIs. A single record per CDR3 protein comes from TCRdb applying MiXCR to the 5' RACE reads. The sample shows some 410,000 distinct CDR3 sequences, less than 25% of them seen only once. Sequenced sample: PBMCs or a T cell subset sorted from them (not recorded which). This chain connects TRBV12-3 or TRBV12-4 to TRBJ1-2; a possible D gene is TRBD1 (6 bases). The sequence derives from an adult woman who had mild COVID-19 (a few samples of this study predate the infection). Cell type and time point are not known. The CDR3 spells CASFAGTHYGYTF. CDR3 nucleotides: TGTGCCAGCTTCGCCGGGACACACTATGGCTACACCTTC.